This TCR beta chain came from a study of OX40 agonist ivuxolimab in advanced cancers. Study context: Partial responses were recorded for three patients, including one with hepatocellular carcinoma and two with cutaneous melanoma.

The V and J ends lost 0 bases and 7 bases, in that order; junction bases with no gene match: 4. The CDR3 is 14 residues long. Germline V lookup: CDR1 SGHDT, CDR2 YYEEEE. Study-wide findings and caveats: Clonal expansion by week 6 occurred in CD4+ and CD8+ blood T cells (at 0.1 to 3.0 mg/kg). Nonresponders, in some cases, also had low normalized T-cell clonal expansion.

Autoimmune disease history or systemic immunosuppression led to patients being barred. Assay used: immunoSEQ multiplex PCR; TCRdb lists only in-frame clones, some missing. The table lists about 15,000 clones, over 85% of them singletons. Concerning this clone: Its antigen is as yet unknown.

The input for sequencing was CD4+ or CD8+ T cells sorted from blood, taken in a trial of the OX40 agonist ivuxolimab. This sequence joins TRBV5-6 and TRBJ1-5; 7 positions match TRBD1. This TCR derives from an adult with an advanced solid tumor such as melanoma, head and neck, liver or kidney cancer. In DNA form, the CDR3 reads TGTGCCAGCAGCTTGGGACAGGGTGGGCAGCCCCAGCATTTT. Translation: CASSLGQGGQPQHF.